This section outlines one TCR beta chain sequence together with its context. Here immunoSEQ multiplex PCR was the method, and the copy in TCRdb shows in-frame clones only, minus some. This table holds over 100,000 clones, over 75% found once. This sample stems from a study of T cell responses to AZD1222 COVID-19 vaccine. The sequenced sample was peripheral blood, obtained 28 days after the second dose of the MenACWY control vaccine. This sequence was found in an adult who received the MenACWY meningococcal vaccine as a control.

Here the CDR3 reads CASSTGAGHQHF. DNA of the CDR3: TGTGCCAGCAGTACGGGGGCAGGCCATCAGCATTTT. V usage is TRBV2 and J usage is TRBJ1-5; tentative D call: TRBD1 (6 bases). There are 12 residues in the CDR3. Per germline, CDR1 SNHLY and CDR2 FYNNEI. V lost 5 bases, J lost 13 bases, and 15 bases lay in between. Together with reference TRBV2 and TRBJ1-5, the CDR3 gives the full variable domain: EPEVTQTPSHQVTQMGQEVILRCVPISNHLYFYWYRQILGQKVEFLVSFYNNEISEKSEIFDDQFSVERPDGSNFTLKIRSTKLEDSAMYFCASSTGAGHQHFGDGTRLSIL.